The entry below gives a single TCR beta chain sequence along with its context. This record belongs to a study of control samples from healthy donors and cancer patients. The CDR3 spans 14 residues. The V and J ends lost 6 bases and 6 bases respectively, with 17 bases between them. Germline V lookup: CDR1 LNHDA, CDR2 SQIVND (reference sequence). Repertoires were generated with immunoSEQ multiplex PCR, while TCRdb's copy carries only in-frame clones and drops some. The table shows about 140,000 clones, with less than 95% occurring only once. Specimen: blood. The source is a man aged 18 to 30 in good health. The chain couples TRBV19 to TRBJ1-1; TRBD1 is a possible D gene (5 bases). The CDR3 coding sequence is TGTGCCAGTAGCCCCAGGGTCCCTGGCTCTGAAGCTTTCTTT. Its translation is CASSPRVPGSEAFF.